This T cell receptor (beta chain) was sequenced in a study of blood T cell repertoires in COVID-19. V gave up 11 bases and J gave up 3 bases; unmatched junction bases: 7. CDR3 length: 14 residues. CDR1 and CDR2 from the germline V gene are ENHRY and SYGVKD. The study recruited people aged about 18 to 90 years across approximately 24 US areas. Sequenced by immunoSEQ multiplex PCR; TCRdb stores in-frame clones only, minus some. The sample lists 500,000 or so clones; around 90% were seen once. Material: PBMCs or T cells enriched from blood (not recorded which). This clonotype was sampled from a woman in her late teens or twenties who had recovered from COVID-19. V is TRBV10-3 and J is TRBJ1-2; 12 bases fit TRBD1. CDR3 amino acids: CASTGTGGDYGYTF. DNA of the CDR3: TGTGCCTCGACCGGGACAGGGGGCGACTATGGCTACACCTTC.